This TCR beta chain was obtained from a study of OX40 agonist ivuxolimab in advanced cancers. Across the study: Therapy given before enrollment (anti-PD-1, anti-PD-L1 or anti-CTLA-4) was allowed, and under 45% had some. Study-wide findings and caveats: Within 6 weeks, CD4+ and CD8+ blood T cells expanded clonally at 0.1 to 3.0 mg/kg.

As for this clone: Its antigen is unknown.

Losses at the gene ends were 1 base for V and 2 bases for J; bases not matched to a gene: 12. Germline values: CDR1 MDHEN, CDR2 SYDVKM. This CDR3 has 19 residues. Sequencing used immunoSEQ multiplex PCR; TCRdb keeps in-frame clones, though not all of them. The profile shows approximately 37,000 clones, roughly 89% of them singletons. The sequence derives from an adult with an advanced solid tumor such as melanoma, head and neck, liver or kidney cancer. Sequenced material: CD4+ or CD8+ T cells sorted from blood, taken in a trial of the OX40 agonist ivuxolimab. V is TRBV28 and J is TRBJ2-3, with 10 bases aligning to TRBD2. CDR3 sequence reads: CASSLLLAGRGDYTDTQYF. The CDR3 coding sequence is TGTGCCAGCAGTTTATTACTAGCGGGAAGGGGGGATTACACAGATACGCAGTATTTT.